This T cell receptor beta chain was identified during a study of blood T cell repertoires in COVID-19. Measured with immunoSEQ multiplex PCR; TCRdb has only the in-frame clones, and not every one. The data show about 330,000 clones, more than 75% seen once. V lost 2 bases and J lost 4; bases outside the gene matches: 4. The germline CDR1 and CDR2 sequences are SEHNR and FQNEAQ (reference sequence). CDR3 length equals 15 residues. Sequenced sample: peripheral blood. This sequence was found in a woman aged 45-60 years with acute or convalescent COVID-19. The V and J genes are TRBV7-9 and TRBJ1-1, with 10 bases identical to TRBD1. CDR3 DNA sequence: TGTGCCAGCAGCTTAAGGGGACAGGGGCCCACTGAAGCTTTCTTT. It is translated as CASSLRGQGPTEAFF.